This is a list of T cell receptor beta chains from one sample in a study of blood T cell repertoires in COVID-19. TCRdb keeps only in-frame clones here, not all; method: immunoSEQ multiplex PCR. The repertoire consists of 200,000 to 300,000 clones, with around 88% occurring once and the leading ten covering roughly 6.3%. The specimen sequenced was peripheral blood. The source is a young woman with COVID-19, enrolled during active disease. Each CDR3 is given with its conserved first and last residue. The D gene is left open where the match is weak. Rows may omit the clone size; those that give it use once, few, many or a size class.

size,V,J,D,DNA,CDR3
.,TRBV19,TRBJ1-5,TRBD1,TGTGCCAGTAGTATGGGGACAGGGGCCCGTCGTGCGGGCAATCAGCCCCAGCATTTT,CASSMGTGARRAGNQPQHF
few,TRBV18,TRBJ1-1,.,TGTGCCAGCTCACCACCCGCAGGGCAGAACACTGAAGCTTTCTTT,CASSPPAGQNTEAFF
.,TRBV15,TRBJ1-2,.,TGTGCCACCAGCAGAGATTACAGGCCCGAGCGAGGCTACACCTTC,CATSRDYRPERGYTF
.,TRBV21-1,TRBJ1-5,.,TGTGCCAGCAGCACTGACGCGACAGGGGAGTTTGGACAGCCCCAGCATTTT,CASSTDATGEFGQPQHF
.,TRBV29-1,TRBJ2-4,TRBD1,TGCAGCGTTGAAGGGACAGGGGGCAAACGGAACATTCAGTACTTC,CSVEGTGGKRNIQYF
.,TRBV4-2,TRBJ2-3,TRBD2,TGTGCCAGCAGCCAAGAAGGCTCCTCTAGCGGGGGGATCACAGATACGCAGTATTTT,CASSQEGSSSGGITDTQYF
.,TRBV5-6,TRBJ1-6,.,TGTGCCAGCAAAATACAGGGACACTTTTATTCACCCCTCCACTTT,CASKIQGHFYSPLHF
.,TRBV7-9,TRBJ1-4,.,TGTGCCAGCAGCCCCGGACAGAATAATGAAAAACTGTTTTTT,CASSPGQNNEKLFF
.,TRBV25-1,TRBJ1-4,TRBD1,TGTGCCAGCAGTGGACAGGGCCAAAAACTGTTTTTT,CASSGQGQKLFF
once,TRBV6-6,TRBJ2-6,.,TGTGCCAGCAGTTACCCACAGGGTAGCGGGGCCAACGTCCTGACTTTC,CASSYPQGSGANVLTF
.,TRBV7-2,TRBJ1-4,TRBD1,TGTGCCAGCAGCCTAGACAGGGGTAATGAAAAACTGTTTTTT,CASSLDRGNEKLFF
.,TRBV6-5,TRBJ2-5,.,TGTGCCAGCATGCAAACAGGTGCCCAAGAGACCCAGTACTTC,CASMQTGAQETQYF
.,TRBV11-2,TRBJ2-1,.,TGTGCCAGCAGCTTAGGACTGAATCTTGAGCAGTTCTTC,CASSLGLNLEQFF
few,TRBV4-3,TRBJ1-2,TRBD1,TGCGCCAGCAGCCAAGGCTATCATCCACTCAGGGGGCAATTACATGGCTACACCTTC,CASSQGYHPLRGQLHGYTF
once,TRBV6-5,TRBJ1-1,TRBD1,TGTGCCAGCAGTTACGGACAGGGATCGAACACTGAAGCTTTCTTT,CASSYGQGSNTEAFF
few,TRBV7-2,TRBJ1-1,.,TGTGCCAGCAGCGAGGGGGGGCGTCGCACTGAAGCTTTCTTT,CASSEGGRRTEAFF
.,TRBV15,TRBJ2-3,.,TGTGCCACGAACAGGGGCGGGGCAGATACGCAGTATTTT,CATNRGGADTQYF
.,TRBV29-1,TRBJ1-1,.,TGCAGCGTTGACAGGAACACTGAAGCTTTCTTT,CSVDRNTEAFF
.,TRBV6-2/TRBV6-3,TRBJ2-7,.,TGTGCCAGCAGTTACGATGAGAGCGTCTCCTACGAGCAGTACTTC,CASSYDESVSYEQYF
once,TRBV27,TRBJ2-3,.,TGTGCCAGCAGTTCTTACAACACAGATACGCAGTATTTT,CASSSYNTDTQYF
.,TRBV6-5,TRBJ2-5,TRBD1,TGTGCCAGCAGTACCGGGACAGGGGGCGGAGAGACCCAGTACTTC,CASSTGTGGGETQYF
.,TRBV18,TRBJ2-5,TRBD2,TGTGCCAGCTCACCATCGGGCGGGGGGGCCCAAGAGACCCAGTACTTC,CASSPSGGGAQETQYF
.,TRBV27,TRBJ2-1,TRBD2,TGTGCCAGCAGCCCGGGACTAGCGGGAGGGAATGAGCAGTTCTTC,CASSPGLAGGNEQFF
.,TRBV10-3,TRBJ1-1,.,TGTGCCATCAGTGGCGGTGAGAACACTGAAGCTTTCTTT,CAISGGENTEAFF
.,TRBV5-1,TRBJ2-2,TRBD2,TGCGCCAGCAGCCCACTAGCGGGACCGAACACCGGGGAGCTGTTTTTT,CASSPLAGPNTGELFF
once,TRBV7-2,TRBJ1-2,.,TGTGCCAGCAGGGGGGGGTGCTACACCTTC,CASRGGCYTF
.,TRBV4-3,TRBJ2-5,.,TGCGCCAGCAGCCAAGATATGGTTAGCGTGGAGACCCAGTACTTC,CASSQDMVSVETQYF
.,TRBV18,TRBJ2-3,.,TGTGCCAGCAAAGAGAGTCGTTCAGATACGCAGTATTTT,CASKESRSDTQYF
.,TRBV7-2,TRBJ2-3,.,TGTGCCAGCAGCCCGCGAGGGCCGAGGAGCACAGATACGCAGTATTTT,CASSPRGPRSTDTQYF
once,TRBV28,TRBJ1-3,.,TGTGCCAGCAGTTTACCCGGACATCTCTCCTCTGGAAACACCATATATTTT,CASSLPGHLSSGNTIYF
.,TRBV27,TRBJ1-1,TRBD1,TGTGCCAGCAGAGTCGGACAGGGAATCACTGAAGCTTTCTTT,CASRVGQGITEAFF
.,TRBV28,TRBJ2-1,.,TGTGCCAGCAAAGCCCCCGTAATCAATGAGCAGTTCTTC,CASKAPVINEQFF
.,TRBV29-1,TRBJ2-7,TRBD1,TGCAGCGTCGCCTTGGACAGGGGGATTACCTACGAGCAGTACTTC,CSVALDRGITYEQYF
.,TRBV5-4,TRBJ2-5,.,TGTGCCAGCAGCAACACAGGGTATGAGACCCAGTACTTC,CASSNTGYETQYF
.,TRBV6-5,TRBJ1-4,.,TGTGCCAGCAGTTACTCATCAGGGGCCTATGAAAAACTGTTTTTT,CASSYSSGAYEKLFF
.,TRBV24-1,TRBJ1-2,TRBD1,TGTGCCACCAGTGACCGGGGACAGGAAGACTATGGCTACACCTTC,CATSDRGQEDYGYTF
once,TRBV11-2,TRBJ2-7,.,TGTGCCAGCAGCTCGCGACATCTTTCCTACGAGCAGTACTTC,CASSSRHLSYEQYF
.,TRBV15,TRBJ1-5,.,TGTGCCACCAAGCAAGGAGGGGATCAGCCCCAGCATTTT,CATKQGGDQPQHF
.,TRBV19,TRBJ1-5,.,TGTGCCAGCGACAGACAACGTAACAATCAGCCCCAGCATTTT,CASDRQRNNQPQHF
.,TRBV18,TRBJ2-3,.,TGTGCCAGCTCACCACCGTCAAGCACAGATACGCAGTATTTT,CASSPPSSTDTQYF
.,TRBV7-2,TRBJ2-1,.,TGTGCCAGCAGCTTAAGGGGGGGAACCTACAATGAGCAGTTCTTC,CASSLRGGTYNEQFF
.,TRBV7-8,TRBJ1-1,.,TGTGCCAGCAGCTTAGAGAGAGGGACTGAAGCTTTCTTT,CASSLERGTEAFF
.,TRBV7-2,TRBJ2-3,TRBD1,TGTGCCAGCAGCCAAGCGGACAGGGGGGGAGTATTTTGG,CASSQADRGGVFW
once,TRBV7-9,TRBJ1-1,.,TGTGCCAGCAGTCAACAGAGTGGGAACACTGAAGCTTTCTTT,CASSQQSGNTEAFF
.,TRBV10-3,TRBJ2-6,.,TGTGCCATCAGTGACCCCCGCTCTGGGGCCAACGTCCTGACTTTC,CAISDPRSGANVLTF
.,TRBV9,TRBJ2-2,TRBD2,TGTGCCAGCAGCCCTAGCGGGACGTTCGCCGGGGAGCTGTTTTTT,CASSPSGTFAGELFF
.,TRBV7-9,TRBJ1-1,TRBD1,TGTGCCAGCAGGTCGGACAGGGCTAGGGGAGCTTTCTTT,CASRSDRARGAFF
once,TRBV5-4,TRBJ1-1,TRBD1,TGTGCCAGCAGCGTGCGCCAGGGGGACTACACTGAAGCTTTCTTT,CASSVRQGDYTEAFF
.,TRBV4-2,TRBJ1-1,.,TGTGCCAGCAGCCTGGAGGACACTGAAGCTTTCTTT,CASSLEDTEAFF
.,TRBV6-1,TRBJ2-1,.,TGTGCCAGCAGTTTGGACAAATACAATGAGCAGTTCTTC,CASSLDKYNEQFF
.,TRBV4-3,TRBJ1-5,TRBD1,TGCGCCAGCAGCCCCGGGACAGGGGCCCGACAGCCCCAGCATTTT,CASSPGTGARQPQHF
.,TRBV27,TRBJ2-1,.,TGTGCCAGCAGTTTATCCCAGGGGAATGAGCAGTTCTTC,CASSLSQGNEQFF
.,TRBV24-1,TRBJ1-5,.,TGTGCCACCAGTGATTGGGGGGATCAGCCCCAGCATTTT,CATSDWGDQPQHF
.,TRBV5-4,TRBJ1-2,TRBD1,TGTGCCAGCAGCTTGGGCGACAGGGACTATGGCTACACCTTC,CASSLGDRDYGYTF
.,TRBV9,TRBJ2-3,.,TGTGCCAGCAGCGCCAGGCGTGCAGATACGCAGTATTTT,CASSARRADTQYF